This TCR beta chain was identified in a study of metastatic and nonmetastatic thyroid tumors. Study findings and constraints: Across blood and tumor, TCR beta diversity in malignant thyroid tumors was reportedly significantly higher than in benign nodules.

TCRdb ran MiXCR on the PCR reads. Seen here are about 10,000 clones, around 30% observed once, and the top ten hold around 17%. There are many counts of this clone. Its antigen is undetermined. Germline-derived CDR1 and CDR2 are SGHDT and YYEEEE. This CDR3 is 14 amino acids long. V was cut by 4 bases and J by 2 bases, with 13 bases left in between. Thyroid surgery was performed in patients who had received no treatment beforehand. The chain uses TRBV5-6 and TRBJ2-7, with D tentatively TRBD2 (7 bases). The receptor's source is a female donor with papillary thyroid cancer or a benign thyroid nodule (not recorded which). Some clones in this sample may be carry-over from other donors' samples. The material sequenced was tumor tissue. This CDR3 is CASSLMGGPYEQYF. The CDR3 DNA reads TGTGCCAGCAGCCTAATGGGGGGGCCCTACGAGCAGTACTTC.